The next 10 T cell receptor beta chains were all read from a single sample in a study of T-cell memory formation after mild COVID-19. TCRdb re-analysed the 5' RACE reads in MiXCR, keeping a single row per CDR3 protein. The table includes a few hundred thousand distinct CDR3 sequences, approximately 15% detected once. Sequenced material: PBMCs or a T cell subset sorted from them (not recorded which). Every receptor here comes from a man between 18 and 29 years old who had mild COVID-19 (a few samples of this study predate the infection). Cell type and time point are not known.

The CDR3 DNA is TGTGCCAGCAGTTTCTCCCAGGGGGACTATGGCTACACCTTC. Its protein product is CASSFSQGDYGYTF. This chain connects TRBV12-3 or TRBV12-4 to TRBJ1-2; 7 positions agree with TRBD1. This CDR3 comprises 14 residues. V shed 3 bases, J shed 3 bases, and the junction held 4 bases outside the gene matches.

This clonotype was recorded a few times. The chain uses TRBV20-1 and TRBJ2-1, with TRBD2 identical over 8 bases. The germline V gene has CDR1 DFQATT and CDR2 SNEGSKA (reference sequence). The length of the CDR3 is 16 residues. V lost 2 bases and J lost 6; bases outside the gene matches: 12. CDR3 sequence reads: CSARPLRGGPFNEQFF. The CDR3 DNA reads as TGCAGTGCTAGACCCCTTCGGGGGGGGCCTTTCAATGAGCAGTTCTTC.

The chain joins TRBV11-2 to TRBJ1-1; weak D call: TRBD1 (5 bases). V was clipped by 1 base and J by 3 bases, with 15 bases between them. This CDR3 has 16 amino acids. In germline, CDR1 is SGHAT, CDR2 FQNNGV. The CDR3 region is CASSLVQGRVDTEAFF. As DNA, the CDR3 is TGTGCCAGCAGCTTAGTGCAGGGTCGGGTGGACACTGAAGCTTTCTTT.

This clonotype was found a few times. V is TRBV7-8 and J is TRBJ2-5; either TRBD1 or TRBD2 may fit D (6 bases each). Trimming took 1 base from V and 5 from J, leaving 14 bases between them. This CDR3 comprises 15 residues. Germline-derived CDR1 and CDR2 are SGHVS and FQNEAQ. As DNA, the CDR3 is TGTGCCAGCAGCTTAGTTTGGGTCGGGGGCGAGACCCAGTACTTC. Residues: CASSLVWVGGETQYF.

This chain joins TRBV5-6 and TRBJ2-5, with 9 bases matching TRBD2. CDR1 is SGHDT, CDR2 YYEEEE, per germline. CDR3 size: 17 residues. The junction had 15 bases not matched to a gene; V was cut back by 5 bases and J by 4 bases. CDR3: CASRVGLAGPRGETQYF. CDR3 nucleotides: TGTGCCAGCAGAGTGGGGCTAGCGGGGCCAAGGGGAGAGACCCAGTACTTC.

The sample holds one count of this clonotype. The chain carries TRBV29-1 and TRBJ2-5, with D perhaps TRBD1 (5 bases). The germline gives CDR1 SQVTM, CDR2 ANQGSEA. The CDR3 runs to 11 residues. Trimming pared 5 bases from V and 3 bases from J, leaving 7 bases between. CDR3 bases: TGCAGCGTTACCAGGGAAGAGACCCAGTACTTC. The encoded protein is CSVTREETQYF.

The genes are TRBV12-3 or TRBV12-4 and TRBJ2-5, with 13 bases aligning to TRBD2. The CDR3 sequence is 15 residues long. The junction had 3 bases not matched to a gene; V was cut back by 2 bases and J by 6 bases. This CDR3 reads CASSLTSGGAQTQYF. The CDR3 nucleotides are TGTGCCAGCAGTTTAACTAGCGGGGGGGCGCAGACCCAGTACTTC.

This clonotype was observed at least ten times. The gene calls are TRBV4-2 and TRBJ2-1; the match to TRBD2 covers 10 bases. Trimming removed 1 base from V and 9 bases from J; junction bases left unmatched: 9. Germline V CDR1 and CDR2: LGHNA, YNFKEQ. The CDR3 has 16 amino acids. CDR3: CASSQGAGGQVGEQFF. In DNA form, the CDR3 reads TGTGCCAGCAGCCAAGGAGCGGGGGGGCAGGTGGGTGAGCAGTTCTTC.

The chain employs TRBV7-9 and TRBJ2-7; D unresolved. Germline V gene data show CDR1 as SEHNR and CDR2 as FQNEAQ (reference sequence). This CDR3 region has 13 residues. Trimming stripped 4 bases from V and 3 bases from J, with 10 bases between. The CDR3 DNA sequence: TGTGCCAGCAGCTCCCAGAGTAACTACGAGCAGTACGTC. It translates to CASSSQSNYEQYV.

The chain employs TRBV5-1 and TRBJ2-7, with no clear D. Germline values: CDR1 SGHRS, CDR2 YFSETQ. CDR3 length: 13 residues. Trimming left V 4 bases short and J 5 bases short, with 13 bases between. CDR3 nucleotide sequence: TGCGCCAGCAGCCCCTGGTCCGGCGACGAGCAGTACTTC. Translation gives CASSPWSGDEQYF.